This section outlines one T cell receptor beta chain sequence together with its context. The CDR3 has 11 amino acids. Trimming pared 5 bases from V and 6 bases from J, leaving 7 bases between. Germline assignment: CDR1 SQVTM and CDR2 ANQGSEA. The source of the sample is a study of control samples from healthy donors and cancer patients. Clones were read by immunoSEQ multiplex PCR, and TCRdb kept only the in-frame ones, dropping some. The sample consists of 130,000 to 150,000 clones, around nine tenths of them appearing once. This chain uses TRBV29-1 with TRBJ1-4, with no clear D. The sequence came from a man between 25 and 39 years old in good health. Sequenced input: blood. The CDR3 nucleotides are TGCAGCGTTTCCGGGGATGAAAAACTGTTTTTT. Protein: CSVSGDEKLFF.